This TCR beta chain originates from a study of shared clonotypes between healthy human individuals (dated by TCRdb to 2019 to 2021). Turning to the overall study: A couple of women and a few men aged 18 to 49 years were included in the cohort. For each donor, CD4 naive and CD4 memory were each run on three plates, CD8 naive on two plates, and CD8 memory on one plate. Blood TCR repertoires of about five healthy adults were deeply sequenced to estimate repertoire size and the extent of clonotype sharing between individuals. Different laboratories and diverse techniques were used to prepare libraries and sequence TCR repertoires, to increase sequencing depth and limit assay-specific biases. Leukapheresis yielded between about 0.9 and 8.9 billion PBMCs per donor. What the work shows at the level of the full study, not this receptor alone: The small number of donors limited the genetic and exposure-history diversity represented. Naive subsets generally had larger estimated clonotype richness than memory subsets did. Incomplete sequencing was indicated by rarefaction of sorted-subset datasets, despite the large sequencing depth. Around 5% of naive CD4, around 4% of naive CD8, 2% to 2.5% of memory CD4, and around 0.4% of memory CD8 clonotypes were shared across a few donors. Higher generation probabilities were observed for clonotypes shared by all four sorted-subset donors than for non-shared clonotypes. Sampling was restricted to blood, and TCR repertoires in tissue are likely to differ from TCR repertoires in blood. Based on pairwise subsampling, the degree of clonotype sharing among donors was expected to be affected by sequencing depth.

The germline ends are 13 bases apart after V is trimmed by 5 bases and J by 10 bases. Its CDR3 holds 12 amino acids, cysteine through phenylalanine. Only the CDR3 DNA is retained, 36 bases long and in frame from the first base. Reading the germline V gene gives CDR1 SNHLY and CDR2 FYNNEI. The donors were healthy, HIV-negative adults with no recently reported acute infections or vaccinations. All donors were Caucasian adults living in Nashville, Tennessee, USA. Magnetic negative selection was used to enrich CD4+ T cells, after which naive cells were positively selected on CD45RA and the negative fraction became the memory subset. After blood collection by leukapheresis, PBMCs were isolated using Ficoll-Histopaque density gradient centrifugation and then cryopreserved in the vapor phase of liquid nitrogen. Analytical flow cytometry was used to check the purity and quantity of each magnetically sorted T cell population. Genomic DNA was isolated from every sorted fraction and measured by UV absorbance on a Nanodrop 2000c.

As for this clone: Its antigen target is currently unknown. It has no much larger one-base neighbor in the sample; base qualities were not kept.

TCR CDR3 regions were amplified from genomic DNA by multiplex PCR using the deep immunoSEQ assay. Extracted genomic DNA from each cell subset was spread evenly across all wells of several immunoSEQ 96-well plates, with each plate serving as a replicate. For sorted subsets, each replicate PCR was loaded with 200 ng genomic DNA, equivalent to approximately 33,000 T cell genomes. The purified libraries were quantified using a Qubit 3.0 fluorometer, sized with a Bioanalyzer 2100, and then quantified again using the KAPA Library Quantification kit. Each immunoSEQ 96-well plate was sequenced on its own single-read 150-cycle Illumina NextSeq 550 flow cell. The paper's processing steps were these. The immunoSEQ output contained only junctional sequences without quality scores, so filtering could not match that applied to full-length reads. To assign V/J genes and CDR3, sequences were annotated against IMGT germline references using PyIR, a Python wrapper for IgBLAST v1.9. Reads were removed for weak V/J assignments (E-value above 1e-6), missing CDR3, stop codons, out-of-frame junctions, or ambiguous translated residues. V3J clonotypes were defined as sequences sharing the same inferred V gene, J gene, and CDR3 amino acid sequence. The percentage overlap between two repertoires was calculated by dividing the number of shared unique clonotypes by the size of the smaller repertoire. Richness of each repertoire was evaluated using RTK rarefaction, the Chao1 estimator, and Recon v2.1 estimates of unobserved clonotypes. Generation probabilities were computed with OLGA for all TCRbeta clonotypes obtained by the gDNA method from several donors. TCRdb limited this immuneACCESS table to in-frame rearrangements with V and J called. A share of clones is missing; checked studies link under half to unresolved V genes, and the rest is unexplained. The V and J calls and the clone size are those of that table, but D and trimming were determined from the DNA. Here the sample has 2,500,000 or so clones; around 90% occur a single time. The ten most abundant clones make up around 0.14% of the sample.

The sequenced sample was naive CD4+ T cells sorted from blood. The cell subset or site label corresponds to: CD45RA+ positively selected. The chain employs TRBV2 and TRBJ2-3, with TRBD2 tentatively as D gene (6 bases match). This receptor was identified in a man younger than 35 in good health. The CDR3 is CASSTGTGAQYF. DNA sequence: TGTGCCAGCAGTACCGGGACTGGGGCGCAGTATTTT.